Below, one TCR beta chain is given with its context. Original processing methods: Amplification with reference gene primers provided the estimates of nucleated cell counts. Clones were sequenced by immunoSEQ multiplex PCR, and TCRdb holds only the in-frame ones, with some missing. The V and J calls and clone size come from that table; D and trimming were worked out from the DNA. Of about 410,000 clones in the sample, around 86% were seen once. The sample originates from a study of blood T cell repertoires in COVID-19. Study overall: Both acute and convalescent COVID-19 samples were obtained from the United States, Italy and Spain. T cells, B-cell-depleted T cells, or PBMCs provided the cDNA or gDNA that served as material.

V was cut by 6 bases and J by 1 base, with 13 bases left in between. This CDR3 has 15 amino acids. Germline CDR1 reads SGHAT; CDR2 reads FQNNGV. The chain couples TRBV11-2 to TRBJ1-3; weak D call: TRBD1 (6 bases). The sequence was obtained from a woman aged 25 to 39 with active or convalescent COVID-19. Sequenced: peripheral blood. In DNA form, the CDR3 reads TGTGCCAGCAGTGGGCTTAGGGGGTCTGGAAACACCATATATTTT. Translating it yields CASSGLRGSGNTIYF.